This T cell receptor (beta chain) was identified during a study of blood T cell repertoires in COVID-19. V lost 6 bases, J lost 6 bases, and 4 bases stayed unmatched. Per the germline V gene, CDR1 is MNHEY and CDR2 is SVGAGI. The CDR3 consists of 14 residues. Symptom resolution, clearance, or two negative PCRs marked the recovered donors of Cohort 3. TCRdb keeps only in-frame clones here, not all; method: immunoSEQ multiplex PCR. The sample contains hundreds of thousands of clones, nearly 90% of which appear only once. The sequencing input was PBMCs or T cells enriched from blood (not recorded which). The source of this sequence is a woman under 40 who had recovered from COVID-19. This rearrangement joins TRBV6-5 to TRBJ2-4; TRBD2 matches at 11 bases. CDR3 amino acids: CASSVGTSGNIQYF. The CDR3 bases are TGTGCCAGCAGCGTAGGGACTAGCGGAAACATTCAGTACTTC.